The clone carrying this T cell receptor (beta chain) was picked up one time. Using immunoSEQ multiplex PCR, the repertoire was profiled, and TCRdb retains in-frame clones only, with some absent. The table lists 55,000 to 70,000 clones, 85% to 95% of them singletons. Specimen: PBMCs. This TCR was recovered from a man in his forties with rheumatoid arthritis.

CDR3 in DNA: TGTGCCAGCTCACCACCGGATAGGGGCGGAGGACTAGCGGGGGCGATGTGGGATACGCAGTATTTT. Residues: CASSPPDRGGGLAGAMWDTQYF. V is TRBV18 and J is TRBJ2-3; the match to TRBD2 covers 13 bases. V shed 0 bases, J shed 6 bases, and the junction held 21 bases outside the gene matches. The germline CDR1 and CDR2 sequences are KGHSH and LQKENI. This CDR3 comprises 22 residues.